This T cell receptor beta chain appears in the sequencing data of a study of PD-1 blockade in classical Hodgkin lymphoma. General study results and limits: It was among complete responders that baseline diversity resembled that of newly diagnosed patients.

Regarding this clone: As yet, its antigen is unknown.

Germline V gene sequence: CDR1 GTSNPN, CDR2 SVGIG (reference sequence). With 1 base removed from V and 0 bases from J, the gap between germline ends came to 9 bases. This CDR3 comprises 14 residues. Clones were read by immunoSEQ multiplex PCR, and TCRdb kept only the in-frame ones, dropping some. The data show over 50,000 clones, 73% seen once. Every single patient, without exception, relapsed after autologous stem cell transplantation, and brentuximab vedotin exposure varied. This clonotype was obtained from a human donor with classical Hodgkin lymphoma. The source was peripheral blood mononuclear cells (PBMCs), collected before the second cycle of nivolumab. V and J are TRBV30 and TRBJ1-1; D remains unclear. The CDR3 sequence is CAWSAVSLNTEAFF. CDR3 DNA sequence: TGTGCCTGGAGTGCGGTCTCTTTGAACACTGAAGCTTTCTTT. The variable domain in full, completed from reference TRBV30 and TRBJ1-1, reads SQTIHQWPATLVQPVGSPLSLECTVEGTSNPNLYWYRQAAGRGLQLLFYSVGIGQISSEVPQNLSASRPQDRQFILSSKKLLLSDSGFYLCAWSAVSLNTEAFFGQGTRLTVV.